This T cell receptor (beta chain) was identified during a study of CD8 T cells in Susac syndrome (dated by TCRdb to between 2018 and 2021). Study-level background: Among the sequenced Susac syndrome patients, over five had clinically active disease and about 8 were in clinical remission. Clonality of the CD8+ T cell repertoire was compared between eleven to twelve healthy donors, 14 Susac syndrome patients and fewer than 16 multiple sclerosis patients. Repertoire sequencing was used to test whether CD8+ T cell activation and differentiation in Susac syndrome was antigen driven. Susac syndrome patients were therapy-naive, on corticosteroids (some also receiving IVIg), or on IVIg alone at blood withdrawal.

The germline V gene encodes CDR1 DFQATT and CDR2 SNEGSKA (reference sequence). Taken from cysteine to phenylalanine, the CDR3 has 16 residues. Here the CDR3 DNA is all that survives: 48 bases in frame from base 1. Germline trimming amounts to 0 bases on V and 6 bases on J, with 6 as the count of junction bases outside the gene matches. This clonotype has a single count. It has no known antigen specificity. No clone much larger than this one lies a single base away; base qualities are absent. A single read offers scant evidence. RNA was extracted using the RNeasy kit, and roughly 0.5 to 1 ug of the RNA was reverse transcribed with random hexamers. TCR beta CDR3 regions were amplified with the immunoSEQ multiplex PCR assay covering 54 Vbeta and 13 Jbeta segments. PCR amplification bias was corrected using a synthetic template baseline for primer optimization and computational correction. Under the source paper's analysis protocol: Reads were assigned to V, D and J genes according to IMGT and analyzed in immunoSEQ Analyzer, with only productive sequences retained. Clonality was calculated as one minus the Shannon entropy normalized by log2 of the number of productive unique sequences. For each patient and control, public and private clones were evaluated among the 100 most prevalent clones. Clones were defined as Susac-specific if absent from the healthy and MS cohorts, from 1052 published viral clones and from other ImmuneACCESS disease sequences. The raw public reads went through TCRdb reprocessing: fastp at Q25, MiXCR clone calling, in-frame beta chains kept. Rows with one shared CDR3 protein collapse into an entry with the most common genes and DNA. What appears here as the V and J calls and clone size reflects TCRdb's work, not the paper's. The table for this sample lists tens of thousands of distinct CDR3 sequences; approximately 96% of them were counted only once. Clones ranked in the top ten supply 0.62% of the sample.

The paper as a whole reports these results and caveats: CD8+ repertoires in Susac syndrome showed clonal expansion, which was highest in CD8+ TEMRA cells and was greater in clinically active patients than in remitting patients. The number of individuals in the TCR sequencing and HLA analysis was acknowledged as relatively small. In the total CD8+ and CD8+ TEMRA repertoires, around 15 and five Susac-specific public clones, respectively, were identified.

Peripheral blood CD8+ and CD4+ T cells from healthy donors, Susac syndrome patients and multiple sclerosis patients were profiled by high-throughput TCR beta sequencing. The Susac syndrome patients fulfilled recently defined diagnostic criteria for either definite or probable disease. Bulk CD8+ and CD4+ T cells were purified by magnetic negative isolation, whereas CD8+ TEMRA cells were enriched by FACS. Blood was collected in EDTA tubes and processed within 24 hours, with PBMCs isolated through density gradient centrifugation. PBMCs intended for TCR sequencing were cryopreserved in liquid nitrogen and thawed later in a water bath at 37 degrees C. The sorted or isolated CD4+, CD8+ and CD8+ TEMRA cells reached a purity of at least 90%.

Input material: CD8+ T cells from PBMCs. This TCR came from a human donor with Susac syndrome. Recombination joined TRBV20-1 with TRBJ2-1; TRBD1 fits 12 bases in the junction. The CDR3 protein is CSARDRVGQGANEQFF. The nucleotide sequence is TGCAGTGCTAGAGATCGAGTGGGACAGGGGGCCAATGAGCAGTTCTTC.